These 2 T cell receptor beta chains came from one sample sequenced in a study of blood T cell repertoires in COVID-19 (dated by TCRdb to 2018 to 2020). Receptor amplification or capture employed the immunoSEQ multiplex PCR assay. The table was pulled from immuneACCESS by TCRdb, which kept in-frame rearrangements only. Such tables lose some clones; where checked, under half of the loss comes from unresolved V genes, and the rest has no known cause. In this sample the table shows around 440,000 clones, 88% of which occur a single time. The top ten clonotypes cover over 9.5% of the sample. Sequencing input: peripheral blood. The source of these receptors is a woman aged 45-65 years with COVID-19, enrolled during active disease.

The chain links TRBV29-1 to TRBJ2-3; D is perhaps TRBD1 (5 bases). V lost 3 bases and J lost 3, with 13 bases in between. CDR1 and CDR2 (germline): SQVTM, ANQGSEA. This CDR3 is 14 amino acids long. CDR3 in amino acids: CSVDVGLGTDTQYF. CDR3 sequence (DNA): TGCAGCGTTGATGTGGGGCTGGGTACAGATACGCAGTATTTT.

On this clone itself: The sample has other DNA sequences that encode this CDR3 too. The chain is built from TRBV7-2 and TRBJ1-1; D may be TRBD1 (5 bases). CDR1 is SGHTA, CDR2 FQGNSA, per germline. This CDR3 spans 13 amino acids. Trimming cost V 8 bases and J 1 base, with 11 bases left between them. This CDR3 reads CASGQTGNTEAFF. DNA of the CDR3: TGTGCCAGCGGACAAACGGGGAACACTGAAGCTTTCTTT.